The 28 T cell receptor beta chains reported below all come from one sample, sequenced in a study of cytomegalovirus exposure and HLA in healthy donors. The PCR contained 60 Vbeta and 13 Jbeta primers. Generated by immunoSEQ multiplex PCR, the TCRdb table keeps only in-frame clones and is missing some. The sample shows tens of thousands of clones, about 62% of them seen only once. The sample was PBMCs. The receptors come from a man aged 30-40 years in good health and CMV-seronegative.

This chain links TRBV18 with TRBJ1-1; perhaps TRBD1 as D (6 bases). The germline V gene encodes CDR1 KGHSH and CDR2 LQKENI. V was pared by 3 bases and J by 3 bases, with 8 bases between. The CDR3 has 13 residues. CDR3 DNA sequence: TGTGCCAGCTCACCCCGGACAGACACTGAAGCTTTCTTT. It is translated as CASSPRTDTEAFF. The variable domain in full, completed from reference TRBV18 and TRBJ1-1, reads NAGVMQNPRHLVRRRGQEARLRCSPMKGHSHVYWYRQLPEEGLKFMVYLQKENIIDESGMPKERFSAEFPKEGPSILRIQQVVRGDSAAYFCASSPRTDTEAFFGQGTRLTVV.

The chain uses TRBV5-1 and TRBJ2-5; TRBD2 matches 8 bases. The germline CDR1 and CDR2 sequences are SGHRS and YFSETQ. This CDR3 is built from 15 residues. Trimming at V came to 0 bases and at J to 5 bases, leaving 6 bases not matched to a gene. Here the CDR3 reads CASSLEGGRRETQYF. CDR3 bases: TGCGCCAGCAGCTTGGAAGGCGGGAGGAGGGAGACCCAGTACTTC.

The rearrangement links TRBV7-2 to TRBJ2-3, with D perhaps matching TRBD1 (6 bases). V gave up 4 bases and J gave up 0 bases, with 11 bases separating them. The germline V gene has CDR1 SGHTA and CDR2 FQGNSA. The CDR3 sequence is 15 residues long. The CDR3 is CASSYRQASTDTQYF. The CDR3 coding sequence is TGTGCCAGCAGCTACCGACAGGCTAGCACAGATACGCAGTATTTT.

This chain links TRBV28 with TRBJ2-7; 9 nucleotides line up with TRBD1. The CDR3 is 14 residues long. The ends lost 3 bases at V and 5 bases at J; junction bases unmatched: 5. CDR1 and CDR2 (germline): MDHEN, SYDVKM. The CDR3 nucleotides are TGTGCCAGCAGTTTGACACAGGGGGCCCACGAGCAGTACTTC. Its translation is CASSLTQGAHEQYF.

The CDR3 DNA reads TGTGCCAGCAGGTCGGAGGGAGCGACCCTGAACACTGAAGCTTTCTTT. This gives the protein CASRSEGATLNTEAFF. The gene calls are TRBV28 and TRBJ1-1, with D unclear. V was pared by 6 bases and J by 0 bases, with 17 bases between. This CDR3 is built from 16 residues. CDR1 and CDR2 (germline): MDHEN, SYDVKM. The whole variable domain, filled in from reference TRBV28 and TRBJ1-1, reads DVKVTQSSRYLVKRTGEKVFLECVQDMDHENMFWYRQDPGLGLRLIYFSYDVKMKEKGDIPEGYSVSREKKERFSLILESASTNQTSMYLCASRSEGATLNTEAFFGQGTRLTVV.

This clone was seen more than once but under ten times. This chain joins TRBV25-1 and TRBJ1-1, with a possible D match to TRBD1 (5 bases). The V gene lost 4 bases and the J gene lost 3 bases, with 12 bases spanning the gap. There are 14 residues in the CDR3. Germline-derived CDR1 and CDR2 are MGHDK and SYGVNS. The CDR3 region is CASSGRTRYTEAFF. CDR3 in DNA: TGTGCCAGCAGTGGGCGGACAAGATACACTGAAGCTTTCTTT.

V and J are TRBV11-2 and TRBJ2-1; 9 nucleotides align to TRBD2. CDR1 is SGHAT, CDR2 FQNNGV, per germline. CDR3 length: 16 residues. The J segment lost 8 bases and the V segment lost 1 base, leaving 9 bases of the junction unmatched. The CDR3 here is CASSLGASGARDEQFF. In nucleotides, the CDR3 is TGTGCCAGCAGCTTAGGGGCTAGCGGGGCTCGGGATGAGCAGTTCTTC.

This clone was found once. In nucleotides, the CDR3 is TGTGCCAGCAGTCCAGGGGTTCGAAACTCCTACGAGCAGTACTTC. This sequence encodes CASSPGVRNSYEQYF. The V call is TRBV27, the J call TRBJ2-7; the D gene is possibly TRBD1 (6 bases). Germline CDR1 is MNHEY and CDR2 is SMNVEV (reference sequence). This CDR3 has 15 residues. Trimming shortened V by 5 bases and J by 0 bases, and 14 bases separated the two germline ends.

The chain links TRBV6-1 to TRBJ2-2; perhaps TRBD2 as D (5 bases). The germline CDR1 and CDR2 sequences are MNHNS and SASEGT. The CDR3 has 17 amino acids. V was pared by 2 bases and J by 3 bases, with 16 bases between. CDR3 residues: CASSEFSGMYDTGELFF. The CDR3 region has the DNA TGTGCCAGCAGTGAATTCTCCGGGATGTATGACACCGGGGAGCTGTTTTTT.

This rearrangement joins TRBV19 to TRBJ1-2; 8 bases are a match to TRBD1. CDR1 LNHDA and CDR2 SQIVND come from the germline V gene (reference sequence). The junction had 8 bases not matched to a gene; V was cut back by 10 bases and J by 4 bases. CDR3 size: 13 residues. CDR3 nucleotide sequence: TGTGCCACCGCGACAGGGGAGGGCTATGGCTACACCTTC. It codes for CATATGEGYGYTF. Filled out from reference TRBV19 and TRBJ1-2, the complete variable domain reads DGGITQSPKYLFRKEGQNVTLSCEQNLNHDAMYWYRQDPGQGLRLIYYSQIVNDFQKGDIAEGYSVSREKKESFPLTVTSAQKNPTAFYLCATATGEGYGYTFGSGTRLTVV.

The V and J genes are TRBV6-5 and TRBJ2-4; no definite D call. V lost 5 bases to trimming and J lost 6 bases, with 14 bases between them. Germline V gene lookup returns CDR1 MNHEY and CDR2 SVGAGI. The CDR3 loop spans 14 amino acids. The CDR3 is CASSDFPNVNIQYF. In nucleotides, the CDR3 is TGTGCCAGCAGTGATTTCCCTAATGTAAACATTCAGTACTTC.

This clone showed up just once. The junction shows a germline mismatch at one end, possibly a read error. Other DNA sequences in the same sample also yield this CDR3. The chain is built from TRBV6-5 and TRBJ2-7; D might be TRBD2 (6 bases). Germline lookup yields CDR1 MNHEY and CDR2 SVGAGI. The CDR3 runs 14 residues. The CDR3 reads CASSYSSEGYEQYF. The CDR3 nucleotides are TGCGCCAGCAGTTACTCCTCGGAGGGATACGAGCAGTACTTC.

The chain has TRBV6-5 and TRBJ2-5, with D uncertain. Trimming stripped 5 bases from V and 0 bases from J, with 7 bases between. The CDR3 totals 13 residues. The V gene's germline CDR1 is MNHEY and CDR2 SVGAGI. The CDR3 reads CASSLDNQETQYF. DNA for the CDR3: TGTGCCAGCAGTCTCGACAACCAAGAGACCCAGTACTTC.

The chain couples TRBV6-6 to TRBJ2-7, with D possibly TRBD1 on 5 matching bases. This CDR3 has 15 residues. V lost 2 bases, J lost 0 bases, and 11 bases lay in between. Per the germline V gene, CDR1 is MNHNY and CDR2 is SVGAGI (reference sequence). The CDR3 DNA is TGTGCCAGCAGTTACGGGGCGTCGAGCTCCTACGAGCAGTACTTC. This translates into CASSYGASSSYEQYF.

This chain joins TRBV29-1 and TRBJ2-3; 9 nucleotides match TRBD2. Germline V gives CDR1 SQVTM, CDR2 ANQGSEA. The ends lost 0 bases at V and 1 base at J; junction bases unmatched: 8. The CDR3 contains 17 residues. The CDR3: CSVEDRREGLRTDTQYF. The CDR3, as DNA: TGCAGCGTTGAAGATCGGCGGGAGGGCCTTCGCACAGATACGCAGTATTTT.

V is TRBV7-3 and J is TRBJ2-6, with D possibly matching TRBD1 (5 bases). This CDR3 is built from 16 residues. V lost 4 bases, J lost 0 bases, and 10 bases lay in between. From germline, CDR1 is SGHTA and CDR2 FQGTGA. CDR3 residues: CASSSRQPSGANVLTF. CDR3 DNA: TGTGCCAGCAGCTCTAGACAGCCCTCTGGGGCCAACGTCCTGACTTTC.

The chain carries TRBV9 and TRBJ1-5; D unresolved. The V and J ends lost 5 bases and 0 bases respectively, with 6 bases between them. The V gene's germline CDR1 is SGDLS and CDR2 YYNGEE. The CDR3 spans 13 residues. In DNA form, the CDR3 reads TGTGCCAGCAGTATTAATAGCAATCAGCCCCAGCATTTT. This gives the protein CASSINSNQPQHF.

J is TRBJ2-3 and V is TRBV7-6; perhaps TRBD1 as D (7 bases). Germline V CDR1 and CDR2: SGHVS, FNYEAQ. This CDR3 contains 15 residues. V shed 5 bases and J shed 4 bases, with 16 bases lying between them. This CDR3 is CASSLGGGNADTQYF. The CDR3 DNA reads TGTGCCAGCAGCCTTGGAGGGGGCAATGCAGATACGCAGTATTTT.

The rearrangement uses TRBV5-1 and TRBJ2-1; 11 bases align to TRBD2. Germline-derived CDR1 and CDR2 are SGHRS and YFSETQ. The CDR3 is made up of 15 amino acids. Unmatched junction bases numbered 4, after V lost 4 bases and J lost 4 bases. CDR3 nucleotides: TGCGCCAGCAGCACTGGGACTAGCGGATACAATGAGCAGTTCTTC. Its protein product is CASSTGTSGYNEQFF.

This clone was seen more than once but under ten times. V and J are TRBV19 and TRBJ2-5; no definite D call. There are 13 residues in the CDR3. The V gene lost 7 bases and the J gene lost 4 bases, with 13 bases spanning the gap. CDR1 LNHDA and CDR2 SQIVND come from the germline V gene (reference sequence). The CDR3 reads CASMRGSGETQYF. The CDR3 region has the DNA TGTGCCAGTATGCGAGGTTCGGGAGAGACCCAGTACTTC.

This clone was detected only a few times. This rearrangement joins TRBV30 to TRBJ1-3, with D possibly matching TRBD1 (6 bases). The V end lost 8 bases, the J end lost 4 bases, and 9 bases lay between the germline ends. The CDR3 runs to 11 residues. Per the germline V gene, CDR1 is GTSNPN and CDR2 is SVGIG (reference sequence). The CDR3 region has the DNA TGTGCCGCAGGGGCCGGAAACACCATATATTTT. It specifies CAAGAGNTIYF.

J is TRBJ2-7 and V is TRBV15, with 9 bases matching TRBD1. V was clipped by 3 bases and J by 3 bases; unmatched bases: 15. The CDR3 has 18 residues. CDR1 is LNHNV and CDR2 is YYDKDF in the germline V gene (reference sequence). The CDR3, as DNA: TGTGCCACCAGCAGCGTTGGGACAGGGCGAGGAGGGATCTACGAGCAGTACTTC. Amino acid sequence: CATSSVGTGRGGIYEQYF.

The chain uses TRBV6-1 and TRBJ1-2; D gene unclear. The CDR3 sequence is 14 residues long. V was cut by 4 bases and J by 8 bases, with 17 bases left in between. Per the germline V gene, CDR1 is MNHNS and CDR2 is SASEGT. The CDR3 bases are TGTGCCAGCAGTGCCGCCTACGCCCAGCGAGGCTACACCTTC. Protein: CASSAAYAQRGYTF.

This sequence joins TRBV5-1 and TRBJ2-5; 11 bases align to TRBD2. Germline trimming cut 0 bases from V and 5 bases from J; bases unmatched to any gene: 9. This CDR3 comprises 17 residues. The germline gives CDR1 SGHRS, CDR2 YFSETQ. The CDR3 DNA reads TGCGCCAGCAGCTTGGATCCGGCTAGCGGGGGGAGGGAGACCCAGTACTTC. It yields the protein CASSLDPASGGRETQYF.

DNA of the CDR3: TGTGCCAGCTCACCACAACTAGCGGCGAACACCGGGGAGCTGTTTTTT. Protein: CASSPQLAANTGELFF. The rearrangement links TRBV18 to TRBJ2-2; TRBD2 matches 8 bases. CDR1 and CDR2 from the germline V gene are KGHSH and LQKENI. V lost 1 base, J lost 0 bases, and 1 base stayed unmatched. This CDR3 comprises 16 residues.

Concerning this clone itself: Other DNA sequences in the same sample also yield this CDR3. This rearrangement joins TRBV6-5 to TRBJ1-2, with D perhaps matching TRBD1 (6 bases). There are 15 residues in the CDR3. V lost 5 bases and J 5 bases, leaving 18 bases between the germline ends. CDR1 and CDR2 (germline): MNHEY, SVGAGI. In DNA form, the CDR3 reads TGTGCCAGCAGTCCTCCCGGGACACGGGAATATGGCTACACCTTC. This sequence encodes CASSPPGTREYGYTF.

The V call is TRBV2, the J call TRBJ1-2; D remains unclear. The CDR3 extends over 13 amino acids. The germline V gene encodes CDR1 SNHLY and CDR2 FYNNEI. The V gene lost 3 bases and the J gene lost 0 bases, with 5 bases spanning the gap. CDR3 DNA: TGTGCCAGCAGTGACGGGACTAACTATGGCTACACCTTC. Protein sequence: CASSDGTNYGYTF.

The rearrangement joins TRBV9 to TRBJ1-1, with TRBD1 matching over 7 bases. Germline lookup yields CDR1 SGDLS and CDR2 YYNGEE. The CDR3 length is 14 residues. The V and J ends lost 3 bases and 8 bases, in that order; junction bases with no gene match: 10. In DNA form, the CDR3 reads TGTGCCAGCAGCGGGAGTATGAGGGGGCAAGAAGCTTTCTTT. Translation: CASSGSMRGQEAFF.